This TCR beta chain derives from a study of blood T cell repertoires in COVID-19. As for the study in general: Samples of COVID-19 (acute and convalescent) were obtained from the United States, Italy and Spain. PBMCs, B-cell-depleted T cells, or T cells provided the cDNA or gDNA that made up the material.

Germline V lookup: CDR1 MNHEY, CDR2 SVGAGI. The CDR3 is 15 residues long. V gave up 6 bases and J gave up 2 bases, with 17 bases separating them. Researchers sorted participants into cohorts using their self-reported clinical history. Sequenced by immunoSEQ multiplex PCR; TCRdb stores in-frame clones only, minus some. The sample lists over 100,000 clones, less than 90% occurring once. This receptor was taken from a woman in her 30s who had recovered from COVID-19. The chain carries TRBV6-5 and TRBJ2-7, with D perhaps matching TRBD2 (5 bases). Sequencing input: PBMCs or T cells enriched from blood (not recorded which). The CDR3 DNA sequence: TGTGCCAGCAGCCGGGGAGCCTACCCTACCTACGAGCAGTACTTC. Translating gives CASSRGAYPTYEQYF.